This record covers a single TCR beta chain. The data were obtained in a study of blood T cell repertoires in COVID-19. The ends lost 4 bases at V and 5 bases at J; junction bases unmatched: 13. CDR1 SGHTA and CDR2 FQGNSA come from the germline V gene. This CDR3 contains 18 residues. Method: immunoSEQ multiplex PCR; TCRdb's copy keeps in-frame clones and lacks some. The repertoire holds tens of thousands of clones, with over 70% as singletons. The gene calls are TRBV7-2 and TRBJ2-3; 12 bases match TRBD2. Sequenced material: peripheral blood. This sequence originates from a woman aged 45 to 65 with acute or convalescent COVID-19. The CDR3 DNA reads as TGTGCCAGCAGCTCTTCCGGTCGACTAGCGGGGGCACTAGATACGCAGTATTTT. Translated: CASSSSGRLAGALDTQYF.